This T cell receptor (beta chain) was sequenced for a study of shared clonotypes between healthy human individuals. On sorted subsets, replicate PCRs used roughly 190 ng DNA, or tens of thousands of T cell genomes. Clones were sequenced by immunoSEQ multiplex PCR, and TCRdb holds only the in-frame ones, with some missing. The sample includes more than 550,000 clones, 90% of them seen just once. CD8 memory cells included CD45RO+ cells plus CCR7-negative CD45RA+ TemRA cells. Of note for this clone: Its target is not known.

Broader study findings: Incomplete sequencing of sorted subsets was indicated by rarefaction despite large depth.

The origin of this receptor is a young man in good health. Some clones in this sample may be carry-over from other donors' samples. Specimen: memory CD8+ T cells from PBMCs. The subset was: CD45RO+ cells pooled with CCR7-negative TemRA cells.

The CDR3 loop reads CASSTRVLNTEAFF. The CDR3 DNA follows: TGCGCCAGCAGCACGAGGGTGTTGAACACTGAAGCTTTCTTT. V usage is TRBV5-1 and J usage is TRBJ1-1, with no clear D. The germline CDR1 and CDR2 sequences are SGHRS and YFSETQ. This CDR3 is built from 14 residues. V was cut by 4 bases and J by 0 bases, with 10 bases left in between.